These 4 T cell receptor beta chains originate from one sample sequenced in a study of OX40 agonist ivuxolimab in advanced cancers. The method was immunoSEQ multiplex PCR; TCRdb's version includes in-frame clones alone and lacks a portion of them. The sample comprises 60,000 to 65,000 clones, roughly nine tenths of which are singletons, and approximately 5% rests with the top ten. Sequences were derived from CD4+ or CD8+ T cells sorted from blood, sampled in a trial of the OX40 agonist ivuxolimab. Receptors originate from an adult with an advanced solid tumor such as melanoma, head and neck, liver or kidney cancer.

The rearrangement uses TRBV5-4 and TRBJ2-7; either TRBD1 or TRBD2 may supply D (5 bases each). Trimming pared 4 bases from V and 6 bases from J, leaving 26 bases between. Looked up from germline, CDR1 is SGHNT and CDR2 is YYREEE (reference sequence). The CDR3 contains 17 residues. The CDR3 protein is CASSHGSWDHLRVEQYF. The CDR3 coding sequence is TGTGCCAGCAGCCACGGGTCGTGGGACCACCTTCGGGTCGAGCAGTACTTC.

The chain joins TRBV28 to TRBJ2-3; D ambiguous. This CDR3 is built from 13 residues. The V end was cut by 2 bases, the J end by 1 base, with 4 bases between. In germline, CDR1 is MDHEN, CDR2 SYDVKM. The CDR3 loop is CASSLPGTDTQYF. The CDR3 nucleotides read TGTGCCAGCAGTTTACCGGGCACAGATACGCAGTATTTT.

The chain couples TRBV19 to TRBJ1-1, with a weak D call TRBD1 (5 bases). This CDR3 is 16 amino acids long. Trimming removed 3 bases at V and 4 bases at J, with 18 bases between. Germline CDR1 LNHDA, CDR2 SQIVND (reference sequence). CDR3 sequence reads: CASSILHGALITEAFF. The CDR3 bases are TGTGCCAGTAGTATTCTTCATGGGGCGTTAATCACTGAAGCTTTCTTT.

V usage is TRBV6-1 and J usage is TRBJ1-6; TRBD1 matches at 8 bases. The CDR3 length is 13 residues. Germline lookup yields CDR1 MNHNS and CDR2 SASEGT. V gave up 3 bases and J gave up 13 bases; unmatched junction bases: 5. Written as DNA, the CDR3 is TGTGCCAGCAGTGACGGACAGGGCATGCCCCTCCACTTT. This translates into CASSDGQGMPLHF.